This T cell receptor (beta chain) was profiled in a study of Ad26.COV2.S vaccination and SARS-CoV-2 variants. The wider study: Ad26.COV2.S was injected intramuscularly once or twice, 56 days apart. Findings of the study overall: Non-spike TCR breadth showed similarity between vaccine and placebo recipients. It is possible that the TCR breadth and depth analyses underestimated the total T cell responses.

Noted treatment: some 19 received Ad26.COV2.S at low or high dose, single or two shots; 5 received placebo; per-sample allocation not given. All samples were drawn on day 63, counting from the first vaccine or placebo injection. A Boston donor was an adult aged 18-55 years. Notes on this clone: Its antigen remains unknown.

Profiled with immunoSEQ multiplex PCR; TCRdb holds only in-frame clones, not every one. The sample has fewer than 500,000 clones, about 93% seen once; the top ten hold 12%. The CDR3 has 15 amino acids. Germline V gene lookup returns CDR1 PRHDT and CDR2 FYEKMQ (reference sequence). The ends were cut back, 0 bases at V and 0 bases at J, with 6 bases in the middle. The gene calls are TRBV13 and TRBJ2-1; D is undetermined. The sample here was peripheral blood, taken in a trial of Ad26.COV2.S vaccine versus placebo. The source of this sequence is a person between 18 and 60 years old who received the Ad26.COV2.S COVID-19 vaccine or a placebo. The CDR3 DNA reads TGTGCCAGCAGCTTAGGGGGTAGCTCCTACAATGAGCAGTTCTTC. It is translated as CASSLGGSSYNEQFF.